The present T cell receptor beta chain was sequenced within a study of blood T cell repertoires in COVID-19. Original analysis: Reference gene primers were amplified, and this amplification served to estimate nucleated cell counts. Only in-frame clones appear in the TCRdb table, and some are missing; sequencing was by immunoSEQ multiplex PCR. The DNA gave D and trimming, while V, J and clone size come from that table. The repertoire includes some 300,000 clones, 89% of them detected once, and around 9% sits in the top ten. Between the trimmed V and J ends, which lost 3 bases and 1 base, there was a span of 16 bases. The CDR3 loop spans 16 amino acids. The germline gives CDR1 SNHLY, CDR2 FYNNEI. Across about two dozen US areas, participants ranged in age from about 18 to 89 years.

The rearrangement joins TRBV2 to TRBJ2-7, with D tentatively TRBD2 (5 bases). The clonotype comes from a woman in her 30s who had recovered from COVID-19. The sample consisted of PBMCs or T cells enriched from blood (not recorded which). The CDR3 nucleotides read TGTGCCAGCAGTGACACCCGGGTAAGAGGGTCCTACGAGCAGTACTTC. Translation gives CASSDTRVRGSYEQYF.